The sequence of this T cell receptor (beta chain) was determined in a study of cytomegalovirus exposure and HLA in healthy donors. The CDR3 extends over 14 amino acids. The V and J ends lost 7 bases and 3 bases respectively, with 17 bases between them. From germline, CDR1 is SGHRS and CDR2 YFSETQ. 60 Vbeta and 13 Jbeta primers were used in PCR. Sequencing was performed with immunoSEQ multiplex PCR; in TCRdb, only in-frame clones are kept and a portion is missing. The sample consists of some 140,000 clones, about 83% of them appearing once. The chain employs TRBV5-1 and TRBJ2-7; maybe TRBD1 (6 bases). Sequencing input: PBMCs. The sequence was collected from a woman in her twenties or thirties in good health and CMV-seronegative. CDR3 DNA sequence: TGCGCCAGCGGTCCCGACAGGACCAACTACGAGCAGTACTTC. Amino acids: CASGPDRTNYEQYF. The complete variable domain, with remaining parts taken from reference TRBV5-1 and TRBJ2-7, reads KAGVTQTPRYLIKTRGQQVTLSCSPISGHRSVSWYQQTPGQGLQFLFEYFSETQRNKGNFPGRFSGRQFSNSRSEMNVSTLELGDSALYLCASGPDRTNYEQYFGPGTRLTVT.